These 27 T cell receptor beta chains originate from one sample sequenced in a study of shared clonotypes between healthy human individuals. Here immunoSEQ multiplex PCR was the method, and the copy in TCRdb shows in-frame clones only, minus some. Among some 2,500,000 clones, approximately 94% were seen once, and the ten largest hold roughly 0.39%. The sequenced material came from naive CD4+ T cells from PBMCs. Subset here: CD45RA+ positively selected. Every receptor here comes from a young man in good health. Some clones in this sample may be carry-over from other donors' samples.

J is TRBJ2-1 and V is TRBV9; D call uncertain. The V gene lost 0 bases and the J gene lost 7 bases, with 5 bases spanning the gap. Germline loops: CDR1 SGDLS, CDR2 YYNGEE. This CDR3 is 12 amino acids long. CDR3 sequence reads: CASSVGMNEQFF. The CDR3 DNA follows: TGTGCCAGCAGCGTAGGGATGAATGAGCAGTTCTTC.

A word on this clone: Other DNA sequences in the sample encode the same CDR3. The chain has TRBV5-1 and TRBJ2-1; D ambiguous. The CDR3 has 14 amino acids. V dropped 0 bases and J dropped 3 bases, with 7 bases sitting between them. Germline V gene lookup returns CDR1 SGHRS and CDR2 YFSETQ. The CDR3 nucleotides are TGCGCCAGCAGCTTGGGGACGGACTACAATGAGCAGTTCTTC. Protein product: CASSLGTDYNEQFF.

This chain uses TRBV5-1 with TRBJ1-2; 12 bases are a match to TRBD1. V lost 0 bases, J lost 6 bases, and 3 bases stayed unmatched. CDR3 length equals 15 residues. CDR1 is SGHRS and CDR2 is YFSETQ in the germline V gene. This chain's CDR3 is CASSLVGTGGDGYTF. CDR3 sequence (DNA): TGCGCCAGCAGCTTGGTAGGGACAGGGGGCGATGGCTACACCTTC.

This chain connects TRBV9 to TRBJ2-3; D may be TRBD2 (6 bases). This CDR3 comprises 15 residues. The V and J ends lost 0 bases and 4 bases respectively, with 12 bases between them. CDR1 is SGDLS, CDR2 YYNGEE, per germline. CDR3 DNA: TGTGCCAGCAGCGTAGTGGCGGGAAAAGCAGATACGCAGTATTTT. Protein sequence: CASSVVAGKADTQYF.

This chain connects TRBV2 to TRBJ1-1, with D unresolved. Germline CDR1 and CDR2: SNHLY and FYNNEI. The CDR3 has 13 residues. The CDR3 region is CGTRGDLNTEAFF. The CDR3 DNA reads as TGTGGAACTCGCGGAGACTTGAACACTGAAGCTTTCTTT. The variable domain in full, with the rest retrieved from reference TRBV2 and TRBJ1-1, is EPEVTQTPSHQVTQMGQEVILRCVPISNHLYFYWYRQILGQKVEFLVSFYNNEISEKSEIFDDQFSVERPDGSNFTLKIRSTKLEDSAMYFCGTRGDLNTEAFFGQGTRLTVV.

A note on this clone: The sample contains more than one DNA sequence encoding this CDR3. J is TRBJ2-3 and V is TRBV27, with TRBD1 identical over 8 bases. In germline, CDR1 is MNHEY, CDR2 SMNVEV (reference sequence). This CDR3 spans 14 amino acids. With V trimmed by 5 bases and J by 1 base, 2 bases remained unmatched. The CDR3 nucleotides are TGTGCCAGCAGTCTACAGGGGGGCACAGATACGCAGTATTTT. Protein product: CASSLQGGTDTQYF.

This rearrangement joins TRBV19 to TRBJ1-1; D gene unclear. Germline V gene lookup returns CDR1 LNHDA and CDR2 SQIVND (reference sequence). The CDR3 sequence is 15 residues long. Trimming cost V 3 bases and J 1 base, with 12 bases left between them. CDR3 sequence reads: CASSIRRLGNTEAFF. DNA for the CDR3: TGTGCCAGTAGTATTAGGCGATTGGGGAACACTGAAGCTTTCTTT.

V and J are TRBV5-1 and TRBJ1-2; TRBD1 matches at 10 bases. The CDR3 consists of 15 residues. Trimming removed 0 bases from V and 6 bases from J; junction bases left unmatched: 5. Germline CDR1 and CDR2: SGHRS and YFSETQ. The CDR3 region has the DNA TGCGCCAGCAGCTTGGGGGGACAGGGGCCGAATGGCTACACCTTC. Encoded protein: CASSLGGQGPNGYTF.

In this sample, this clone turned up once. The V call is TRBV28, the J call TRBJ2-1; 9 nucleotides agree with TRBD1. The length of the CDR3 is 15 residues. Trimming cost V 6 bases and J 2 bases; bases outside gene matches: 5. CDR1 is MDHEN and CDR2 is SYDVKM in the germline V gene. The CDR3 DNA reads as TGTGCCAGCAGATCCGGGACAGGGACCTACAATGAGCAGTTCTTC. This encodes CASRSGTGTYNEQFF.

This chain joins TRBV4-3 and TRBJ1-2, with 8 bases fitting TRBD1. The CDR3 consists of 15 residues. The V segment lost 0 bases and the J segment 6 bases; nucleotides outside the gene matches: 6. Germline loops: CDR1 LGHNA, CDR2 YSLEER. The CDR3: CASSQETRTGHGYTF. Here the CDR3 DNA reads TGCGCCAGCAGCCAAGAAACGAGGACAGGGCATGGCTACACCTTC.

The chain carries TRBV6-5 and TRBJ1-4; D uncertain. Germline loops: CDR1 MNHEY, CDR2 SVGAGI. V gave up 8 bases and J gave up 6 bases, with 10 bases separating them. CDR3 length: 12 amino acids. The CDR3 loop is CASHDGYEKLFF. In DNA form, the CDR3 reads TGTGCCAGCCACGACGGCTATGAAAAACTGTTTTTT.

The genes are TRBV30 and TRBJ1-5; maybe TRBD1 (6 bases). The V gene's germline CDR1 is GTSNPN and CDR2 SVGIG (reference sequence). V was clipped by 4 bases and J by 3 bases, with 16 bases between them. The CDR3 length is 15 residues. CDR3 residues: CAWTHAGALNQPQHF. DNA of the CDR3: TGTGCCTGGACCCACGCGGGGGCCCTCAATCAGCCCCAGCATTTT.

As for this clone: Other DNA sequences in this specimen translate into the identical CDR3. The chain combines TRBV27 with TRBJ1-2; tentative D call: TRBD1 (5 bases). Trimming cost V 1 base and J 0 bases, with 9 bases left between them. Germline V gives CDR1 MNHEY, CDR2 SMNVEV (reference sequence). This CDR3 has 15 residues. In DNA form, the CDR3 reads TGTGCCAGCAGTTTATTGGGGGGAGCTAACTATGGCTACACCTTC. Residues: CASSLLGGANYGYTF.

The chain has TRBV5-3 and TRBJ2-1, with TRBD2 identical over 8 bases. TRBV5-3 carries the ORF label, with uncertain function. V trimming: 3 bases; J trimming: 8 bases; junction bases outside the gene matches: 10. This CDR3 spans 15 amino acids. In DNA, the CDR3 is TGTGCCAGAAGCTCCCCGGGACTAGATGGGCATGAGCAGTTCTTC. This gives the protein CARSSPGLDGHEQFF.

This clone was found once. The CDR3 region is CASSESGPLYEQYF. CDR3 coding DNA: TGTGCCAGCAGTGAAAGCGGTCCCCTTTACGAGCAGTACTTC. V gene TRBV6-1 combines with J gene TRBJ2-7; possible D gene TRBD2, 5 bases. Germline V gene data show CDR1 as MNHNS and CDR2 as SASEGT. Trimming pared 2 bases from V and 4 bases from J, leaving 12 bases between. The CDR3 runs to 14 residues.

This chain connects TRBV2 to TRBJ2-1, with 9 bases aligning to TRBD2. This CDR3 spans 17 amino acids. Looked up from germline, CDR1 is SNHLY and CDR2 is FYNNEI. J gave up 6 bases and V 6 bases, and 15 bases lay outside the gene matches. The CDR3 DNA sequence: TGTGCCAGCAGGGGGGATCGAAGTCTTAGCGGGAGCAATGAGCAGTTCTTC. Translation: CASRGDRSLSGSNEQFF.

The chain links TRBV7-2 to TRBJ1-2; D remains unclear. CDR3 length: 14 residues. Germline CDR1 is SGHTA and CDR2 is FQGNSA. Trimming stripped 5 bases from V and 7 bases from J, with 17 bases between. CDR3 sequence reads: CASSRSSILSGYTF. DNA for the CDR3: TGTGCCAGCAGCCGATCCTCTATTCTTTCTGGCTACACCTTC. Supplemented by reference TRBV7-2 and TRBJ1-2, the full variable domain reads GAGVSQSPSNKVTEKGKDVELRCDPISGHTALYWYRQSLGQGLEFLIYFQGNSAPDKSGLPSDRFSAERTGGSVSTLTIQRTQQEDSAVYLCASSRSSILSGYTFGSGTRLTVV.

The chain couples TRBV28 to TRBJ2-7; the D call may be TRBD1 or TRBD2 (7 bases each). The germline V and J ends were trimmed by 5 bases and 0 bases, with 23 bases remaining between them. This CDR3 spans 18 amino acids. CDR1 is MDHEN and CDR2 is SYDVKM in the germline V gene. The CDR3 region has the DNA TGTGCCAGCAGTCCGATCCCCCACAGGGGCGGGAGCTCCTACGAGCAGTACTTC. Protein: CASSPIPHRGGSSYEQYF. The whole variable domain, filled in from reference TRBV28 and TRBJ2-7, reads DVKVTQSSRYLVKRTGEKVFLECVQDMDHENMFWYRQDPGLGLRLIYFSYDVKMKEKGDIPEGYSVSREKKERFSLILESASTNQTSMYLCASSPIPHRGGSSYEQYFGPGTRLTVT.

V is TRBV14 and J is TRBJ2-3, with 8 bases lining up with TRBD1. The CDR3 is 17 residues long. With V trimmed by 3 bases and J by 4 bases, 12 bases remained unmatched. Germline loops: CDR1 SGHDN, CDR2 FVKESK. Written as DNA, the CDR3 is TGTGCCAGCAGCCACCCCCCGGACAGGGTAGAACCAGATACGCAGTATTTT. This gives the protein CASSHPPDRVEPDTQYF.

The CDR3 nucleotides are TGTGCCACCAGCAGAGATTTGACGATTTACACTGAAGCTTTCTTT. It yields the protein CATSRDLTIYTEAFF. The chain is built from TRBV15 and TRBJ1-1; no clear D. Trimming left V 0 bases short and J 3 bases short, with 11 bases between. The CDR3 covers 15 residues. The germline V gene has CDR1 LNHNV and CDR2 YYDKDF (reference sequence). Drawing the rest from reference TRBV15 and TRBJ1-1, the complete variable domain is DAMVIQNPRYQVTQFGKPVTLSCSQTLNHNVMYWYQQKSSQAPKLLFHYYDKDFNNEADTPDNFQSRRPNTSFCFLDIRSPGLGDTAMYLCATSRDLTIYTEAFFGQGTRLTVV.

This clone was detected a few times. The V gene is TRBV7-9, the J gene TRBJ1-5; D unresolved. This CDR3 region has 15 residues. V was shortened by 5 bases and J by 5 bases, with 16 bases between the two germline ends. The germline CDR1 and CDR2 sequences are SEHNR and FQNEAQ (reference sequence). The CDR3 loop is CASSRAGAVHQPQHF. CDR3 DNA sequence: TGTGCCAGCAGCCGGGCAGGAGCTGTACATCAGCCCCAGCATTTT.

Note on this clone: Other DNA sequences in this specimen translate into the identical CDR3. This chain's CDR3 is CSVEGQGPSYEQYF. The DNA for the CDR3 is TGCAGCGTTGAAGGACAGGGCCCCTCCTACGAGCAGTACTTC. The V call is TRBV29-1, the J call TRBJ2-7; 7 positions match TRBD1. The germline V gene has CDR1 SQVTM and CDR2 ANQGSEA. CDR3 length: 14 residues. The trim removed 1 base at V and 0 bases at J, leaving 3 bases unmatched.

Details on this clone: The same CDR3 is also encoded by other DNA sequences in this sample. The V gene is TRBV20-1, the J gene TRBJ2-7; D remains unclear. V was cut by 5 bases and J by 4 bases, with 6 bases left in between. The CDR3 length is 10 residues. Germline CDR1 reads DFQATT; CDR2 reads SNEGSKA (reference sequence). CDR3 nucleotide sequence: TGCAGTGCTCTGGATTACGAGCAGTACTTC. This encodes CSALDYEQYF.

J is TRBJ1-5 and V is TRBV28; 7 bases are shared with TRBD1. The V segment lost 8 bases and the J segment 6 bases; nucleotides outside the gene matches: 10. The CDR3 sequence is 14 residues long. Germline V CDR1 and CDR2: MDHEN, SYDVKM. CDR3 DNA sequence: TGTGCCAGCGACAGGGACCAGGCCCCTCAGCCCCAGCATTTT. Protein: CASDRDQAPQPQHF.

The chain couples TRBV14 to TRBJ1-2, with D possibly TRBD1 on 6 matching bases. In germline, CDR1 is SGHDN, CDR2 FVKESK. The CDR3 sequence is 15 residues long. Trimming pared 0 bases from V and 4 bases from J, leaving 12 bases between. CDR3 bases: TGTGCCAGCAGCCAAGATATCGGACAGAGCTATGGCTACACCTTC. Its protein product is CASSQDIGQSYGYTF.

The chain carries TRBV6-1 and TRBJ2-5, with D hard to call. The CDR3 sequence is 15 residues long. Per the germline V gene, CDR1 is MNHNS and CDR2 is SASEGT. V lost 0 bases and J lost 5, with 13 bases in between. This CDR3 reads CASSEAITLGETQYF. CDR3 coding DNA: TGTGCCAGCAGTGAAGCCATAACGCTTGGGGAGACCCAGTACTTC.

This chain joins TRBV19 and TRBJ1-4, with D possibly being TRBD1 (6 bases). Germline V gene data show CDR1 as LNHDA and CDR2 as SQIVND (reference sequence). This CDR3 has 17 amino acids. With 8 bases removed from V and 7 bases from J, the gap between germline ends came to 26 bases. The CDR3, as DNA: TGTGCCAGTCGGGACAAACTGAAAGGTTTTCTGGGTGAAAAACTGTTTTTT. Its protein product is CASRDKLKGFLGEKLFF. Full variable domain (rest looked up from reference TRBV19 and TRBJ1-4): DGGITQSPKYLFRKEGQNVTLSCEQNLNHDAMYWYRQDPGQGLRLIYYSQIVNDFQKGDIAEGYSVSREKKESFPLTVTSAQKNPTAFYLCASRDKLKGFLGEKLFFGSGTQLSVL.